Below, 4 T cell receptor beta chains from the same sample are listed, as sequenced in a study of T cell responses to AZD1222 COVID-19 vaccine. The data were produced by immunoSEQ multiplex PCR, yet TCRdb's version contains in-frame clones alone and is incomplete. The profile shows 120,000 or so clones, 92% of them singletons. The sample was peripheral blood, taken on day 0 of AZD1222 vaccination. The origin of the receptors is an adult in good health.

V and J are TRBV3-1 (or the pseudogene TRBV3-2) and TRBJ1-3; D perhaps matches TRBD1 (5 bases). The germline V gene has CDR1 LGHDT and CDR2 YNNKEL (reference sequence). The V gene lost 0 bases and the J gene lost 4 bases, with 19 bases spanning the gap. This CDR3 has 18 amino acids. The CDR3 DNA sequence: TGTGCCAGCAGCCAAGATTCCGCCGCGAGGGGCTTGGGAAACACCATATATTTT. As protein: CASSQDSAARGLGNTIYF.

The chain couples TRBV18 to TRBJ1-5; D unresolved. The CDR3 covers 15 residues. The V gene's germline CDR1 is KGHSH and CDR2 LQKENI. The V end lost 3 bases, the J end lost 4 bases, and 13 bases lay between the germline ends. CDR3 residues: CASSPNGRGNQPQHF. CDR3 in DNA: TGTGCCAGCTCACCTAACGGACGAGGAAATCAGCCCCAGCATTTT.

The chain uses TRBV27 and TRBJ1-5, with a tentative D call TRBD1 (5 bases). The V and J ends lost 7 bases and 7 bases respectively, with 20 bases between them. CDR1 MNHEY and CDR2 SMNVEV come from the germline V gene (reference sequence). This CDR3 is built from 15 residues. CDR3 protein: CASTHSRDLWQPQHF. The CDR3 nucleotides read TGTGCCAGCACCCACTCTCGGGACCTTTGGCAGCCCCAGCATTTT.

CDR3 DNA sequence: TGTGCCAGCAGCGCGCCGATGCAAGAGACCCAGTACTTC. Its protein product is CASSAPMQETQYF. The chain carries TRBV7-9 and TRBJ2-5; no reliable D call. Germline V gene sequence: CDR1 SEHNR, CDR2 FQNEAQ (reference sequence). Deletions cut 5 bases from V and 2 bases from J, with 9 bases between. This CDR3 spans 13 amino acids.